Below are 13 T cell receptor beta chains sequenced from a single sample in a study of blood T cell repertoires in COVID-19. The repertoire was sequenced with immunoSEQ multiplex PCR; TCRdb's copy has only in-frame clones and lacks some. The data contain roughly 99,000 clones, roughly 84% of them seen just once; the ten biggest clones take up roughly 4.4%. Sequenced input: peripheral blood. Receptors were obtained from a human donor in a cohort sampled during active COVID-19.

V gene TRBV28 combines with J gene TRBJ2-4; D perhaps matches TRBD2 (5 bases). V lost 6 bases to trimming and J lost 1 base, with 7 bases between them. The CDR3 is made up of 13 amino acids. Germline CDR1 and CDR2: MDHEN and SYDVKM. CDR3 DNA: TGTGCCAGCAGCGGGGAGGCCAAAAACATTCAGTACTTC. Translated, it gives CASSGEAKNIQYF.

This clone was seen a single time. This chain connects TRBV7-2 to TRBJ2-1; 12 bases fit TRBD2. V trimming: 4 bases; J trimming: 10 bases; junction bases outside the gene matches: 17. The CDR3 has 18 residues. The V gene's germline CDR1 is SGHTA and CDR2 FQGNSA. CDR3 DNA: TGTGCCAGCAGCTATTTCGGAGTCGGGCCTAGCGGGAGGGAGGAGCAGTTCTTC. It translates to CASSYFGVGPSGREEQFF.

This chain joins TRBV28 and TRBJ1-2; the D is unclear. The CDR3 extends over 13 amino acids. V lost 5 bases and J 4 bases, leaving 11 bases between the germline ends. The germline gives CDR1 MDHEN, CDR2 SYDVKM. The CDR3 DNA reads TGTGCCAGCAGTGCTCAGGAAATCTATGGCTACACCTTC. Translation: CASSAQEIYGYTF.

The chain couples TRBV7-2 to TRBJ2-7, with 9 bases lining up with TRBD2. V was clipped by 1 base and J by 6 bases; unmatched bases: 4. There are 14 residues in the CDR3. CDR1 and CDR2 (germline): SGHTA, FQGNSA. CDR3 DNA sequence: TGTGCCAGCAGCTTAGTCCCTAGCGGGGCCGAGCAGTACTTC. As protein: CASSLVPSGAEQYF.

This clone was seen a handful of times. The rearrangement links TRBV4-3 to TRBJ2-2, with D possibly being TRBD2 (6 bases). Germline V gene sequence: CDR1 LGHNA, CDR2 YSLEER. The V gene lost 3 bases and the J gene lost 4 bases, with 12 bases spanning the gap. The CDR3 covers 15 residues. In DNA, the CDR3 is TGCGCCAGCAGCCAGGGGGGACTCAGCACCGGGGAGCTGTTTTTT. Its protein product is CASSQGGLSTGELFF.

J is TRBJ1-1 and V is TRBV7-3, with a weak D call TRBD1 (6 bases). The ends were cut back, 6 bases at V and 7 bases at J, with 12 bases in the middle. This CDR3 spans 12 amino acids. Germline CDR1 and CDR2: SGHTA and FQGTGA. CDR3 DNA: TGTGCCAGCAGGGGCCCGACAGGTGAAGCTTTCTTT. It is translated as CASRGPTGEAFF.

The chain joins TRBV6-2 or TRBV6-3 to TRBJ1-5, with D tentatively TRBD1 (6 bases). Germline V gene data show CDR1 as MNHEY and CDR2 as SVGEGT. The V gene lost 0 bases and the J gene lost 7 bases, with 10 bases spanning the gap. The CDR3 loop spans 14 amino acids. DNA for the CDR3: TGTGCCAGCAGTTACTCGGGGCAGGGGCAGCCCCAGCATTTT. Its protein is CASSYSGQGQPQHF.

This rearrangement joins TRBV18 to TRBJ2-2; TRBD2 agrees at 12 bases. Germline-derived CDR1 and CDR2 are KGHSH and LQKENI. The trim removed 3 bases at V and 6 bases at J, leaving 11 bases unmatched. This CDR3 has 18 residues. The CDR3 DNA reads TGTGCCAGCTCACCTTACCCCCCGACTAGCGGGAGTGCCGGGGAGCTGTTTTTT. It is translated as CASSPYPPTSGSAGELFF.

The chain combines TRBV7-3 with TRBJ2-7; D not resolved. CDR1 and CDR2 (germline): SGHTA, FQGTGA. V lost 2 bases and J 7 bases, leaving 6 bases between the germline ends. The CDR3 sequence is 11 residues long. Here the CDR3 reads CASSLLEEQYF. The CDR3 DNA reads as TGTGCCAGCAGCTTATTGGAGGAGCAGTACTTC.

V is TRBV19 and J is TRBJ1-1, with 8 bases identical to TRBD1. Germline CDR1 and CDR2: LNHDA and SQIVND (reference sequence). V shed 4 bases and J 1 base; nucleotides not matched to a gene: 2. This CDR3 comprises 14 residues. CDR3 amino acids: CASSTGGANTEAFF. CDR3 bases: TGTGCCAGTAGTACAGGGGGCGCGAACACTGAAGCTTTCTTT. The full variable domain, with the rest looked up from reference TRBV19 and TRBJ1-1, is DGGITQSPKYLFRKEGQNVTLSCEQNLNHDAMYWYRQDPGQGLRLIYYSQIVNDFQKGDIAEGYSVSREKKESFPLTVTSAQKNPTAFYLCASSTGGANTEAFFGQGTRLTVV.

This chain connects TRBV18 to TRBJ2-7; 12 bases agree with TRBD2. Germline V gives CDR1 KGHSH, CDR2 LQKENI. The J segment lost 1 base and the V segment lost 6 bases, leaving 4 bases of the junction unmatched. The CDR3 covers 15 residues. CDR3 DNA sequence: TGTGCCAGCTCGCCCGGACTAGCGGGGTCCTACGAGCAGTACTTC. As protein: CASSPGLAGSYEQYF.

CDR3 sequence reads: CASSRTDYGYTF. For the CDR3, the DNA is TGTGCCAGCTCTAGGACAGACTATGGCTACACCTTC. The chain carries TRBV6-5 and TRBJ1-2; D possibly corresponds to TRBD1 (6 bases). There are 12 residues in the CDR3. V was cut by 8 bases and J by 3 bases, with 10 bases left in between. Germline V lookup: CDR1 MNHEY, CDR2 SVGAGI.

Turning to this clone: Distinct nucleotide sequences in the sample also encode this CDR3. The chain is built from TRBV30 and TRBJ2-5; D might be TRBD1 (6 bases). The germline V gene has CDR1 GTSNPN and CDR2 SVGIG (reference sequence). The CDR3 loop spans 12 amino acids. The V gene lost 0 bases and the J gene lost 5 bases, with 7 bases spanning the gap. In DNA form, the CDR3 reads TGTGCCTGGAGTGTAAGGGGGGAGACCCAGTACTTC. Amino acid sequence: CAWSVRGETQYF.